Presented here are 11 T cell receptor beta chains from one specimen sequenced in a study of Graves' ophthalmopathy and Graves' hyperthyroidism. RNA transcripts were the template, and TCR beta CDR3 regions were amplified from them. Following a first-round RT-PCR that used HTBI primers, a second-round multiplex PCR was carried out. TCRdb used MiXCR to reprocess the multiplex PCR reads, holding one entry per CDR3 protein. The sample lists 40,000 or so distinct CDR3 sequences; roughly 49% were seen once. Sequencing was performed on peripheral blood. All receptors come from an adult woman with stable Graves' hyperthyroidism.

There are many counts of this clonotype. V gene TRBV3-1 combines with J gene TRBJ1-1; a weak D match, TRBD1 (6 bases). The germline V gene has CDR1 LGHDT and CDR2 YNNKEL (reference sequence). This CDR3 region has 15 residues. V was pared by 5 bases and J by 4 bases, with 17 bases between. DNA for the CDR3: TGTGCCAGCAGCACCCCCGTGGTAGGGGGCACTGAAGCTTTCTTT. As protein: CASSTPVVGGTEAFF.

V and J are TRBV5-4 and TRBJ1-5; TRBD1 aligns across 9 bases. V dropped 6 bases and J dropped 1; count of bases not matched to a gene: 8. The CDR3 spans 16 residues. Germline V gives CDR1 SGHNT, CDR2 YYREEE (reference sequence). As DNA, the CDR3 is TGTGCCAGCACACGACCGGGACAGGGAAGCAATCAGCCCCAGCATTTT. It yields the protein CASTRPGQGSNQPQHF.

The rearrangement uses TRBV5-4 and TRBJ2-1; D not certain. The length of the CDR3 is 12 residues. V was pared by 0 bases and J by 9 bases, with 7 bases between. Germline V gene lookup returns CDR1 SGHNT and CDR2 YYREEE (reference sequence). CDR3 loop: CASSLDLGEQFF. CDR3 sequence (DNA): TGTGCCAGCAGCTTGGATTTAGGTGAGCAGTTCTTC. Drawing the rest from reference TRBV5-4 and TRBJ2-1, the complete variable domain is ETGVTQSPTHLIKTRGQQVTLRCSSQSGHNTVSWYQQALGQGPQFIFQYYREEENGRGNFPPRFSGLQFPNYSSELNVNALELDDSALYLCASSLDLGEQFFGPGTRLTVL.

The table lists this clonotype with many counts. The rearrangement uses TRBV5-5 and TRBJ1-4; unclear D gene. V lost 4 bases to trimming and J lost 0 bases, with 10 bases between them. CDR1 and CDR2 from the germline V gene are SGHKS and YYEKEE (reference sequence). This CDR3 has 15 residues. CDR3 nucleotide sequence: TGTGCCAGCAGCCATCCGGGCGCAACTAATGAAAAACTGTTTTTT. It yields the protein CASSHPGATNEKLFF.

Turning to this clonotype: A much more abundant neighbour one base away suggests this may be a read error. The chain recombines TRBV6-1 with TRBJ2-3, with D hard to call. The V end was cut by 6 bases, the J end by 6 bases, with 10 bases between. This CDR3 has 12 amino acids. Germline V CDR1 and CDR2: MNHNS, SASEGT. The CDR3 loop reads CASSLHVDTQYF. Here the CDR3 DNA reads TGTGCCAGCAGCCTACACGTGGATACGCAGTATTTT.

V gene TRBV20-1 combines with J gene TRBJ2-5; TRBD2 matches 12 bases. The germline V gene has CDR1 DFQATT and CDR2 SNEGSKA (reference sequence). With V trimmed by 6 bases and J by 4 bases, 6 bases remained unmatched. This CDR3 spans 14 amino acids. CDR3 protein: CSATSSGRAETQYF. CDR3 nucleotides: TGCAGTGCCACTTCTAGCGGGAGGGCAGAGACCCAGTACTTC.

The table lists this clonotype with many counts. CDR3: CASLPGTANSPLHF. Written as DNA, the CDR3 is TGTGCCAGCCTCCCTGGGACAGCAAATTCACCCCTCCACTTT. The chain joins TRBV6-1 to TRBJ1-6; 7 bases agree with TRBD1. Unmatched junction bases numbered 8, after V lost 8 bases and J lost 7 bases. CDR1 is MNHNS and CDR2 is SASEGT in the germline V gene. The CDR3 runs 14 residues.

The rearrangement joins TRBV5-1 to TRBJ2-7, with 12 bases that match TRBD2. Trimming took 4 bases from V and 3 from J; bases not matched to a gene: 14. Germline V CDR1 and CDR2: SGHRS, YFSETQ. The CDR3 consists of 18 residues. This CDR3 is CASSLTTSGSARFYEQYF. CDR3 DNA sequence: TGCGCCAGCAGCCTGACGACTAGCGGGAGTGCACGATTCTACGAGCAGTACTTC.

Turning to this clonotype: This CDR3 fails to terminate in the conserved phenylalanine or tryptophan, so it likely reflects a read error. The chain carries TRBV6-1 and TRBJ1-1; D is ambiguous. The V gene lost 5 bases and the J gene lost 7 bases, with 17 bases spanning the gap. Per germline, CDR1 MNHNS and CDR2 SASEGT. The CDR3 is 14 amino acids. The CDR3 DNA reads TGTGCCAGCAGTTACGAGGGTTTGTACATTGAAGCTTTCCTT. Translating gives CASSYEGLYIEAFL.

In its sample, this clonotype was seen many times. V usage is TRBV3-1 and J usage is TRBJ2-3, with 11 bases aligning to TRBD2. The germline gives CDR1 LGHDT, CDR2 YNNKEL (reference sequence). V trimming: 0 bases; J trimming: 5 bases; junction bases outside the gene matches: 1. This CDR3 is 15 amino acids long. The CDR3 DNA follows: TGTGCCAGCAGCCAAGAGACTAGCGGGAAAGATACGCAGTATTTT. Amino acids: CASSQETSGKDTQYF.

The V and J genes are TRBV20-1 and TRBJ2-5; 12 bases map to TRBD2. V lost 3 bases to trimming and J lost 1 base; unmatched junction nucleotides: 6. This CDR3 contains 16 residues. Germline V gene sequence: CDR1 DFQATT, CDR2 SNEGSKA (reference sequence). In DNA form, the CDR3 reads TGCAGTGCTAGGAAGACTAGCGGGAGACCCCAAGAGACCCAGTACTTC. As protein: CSARKTSGRPQETQYF.